This entry lists 22 T cell receptor beta chains sequenced from one sample in a study of breast tumors, draining lymph nodes, adjacent tissues. TCRdb redid the calling of the multiplex PCR reads with MiXCR, one entry per CDR3 protein. The data contain 150,000 to 200,000 distinct CDR3 sequences, about 30% of them singletons. Axillary draining lymph nodes of breast cancer patients supplied the node samples. Sequencing was carried out using axillary lymph node tissue. These receptors originate from a female donor with breast cancer. Some clones in this sample may be carry-over from other donors' samples.

This clonotype was recorded many times. The V call is TRBV7-3, the J call TRBJ2-1; 10 bases are shared with TRBD2. V lost 2 bases, J lost 5 bases, and 3 bases stayed unmatched. In germline, CDR1 is SGHTA, CDR2 FQGTGA. The CDR3 spans 15 residues. The DNA of the CDR3 is TGTGCCAGCAGCTTAGCCAGCGGGAGGGACAATGAGCAGTTCTTC. It encodes CASSLASGRDNEQFF. The full variable domain, completed using reference TRBV7-3 and TRBJ2-1, is GAGVSQTPSNKVTEKGKYVELRCDPISGHTALYWYRQSLGQGPEFLIYFQGTGAADDSGLPNDRFFAVRPEGSVSTLKIQRTERGDSAVYLCASSLASGRDNEQFFGPGTRLTVL.

Ten or more counts support this clonotype. The chain's CDR3 is CASSPLSISDYGYTF. The CDR3 DNA reads TGTGCCAGCAGTCCCCTCTCTATTAGTGACTATGGCTACACCTTC. This chain uses TRBV12-3 or TRBV12-4 with TRBJ1-2; D not resolved. The CDR3 extends over 15 amino acids. Trimming left V 5 bases short and J 3 bases short, with 16 bases between.

This clonotype has a count of ten or more. The rearrangement links TRBV14 to TRBJ2-7; no reliable D call. V lost 0 bases to trimming and J lost 5 bases, with 8 bases between them. CDR1 and CDR2 from the germline V gene are SGHDN and FVKESK. This CDR3 is 13 amino acids long. CDR3 amino acids: CASSQDYDHEQYF. CDR3 coding DNA: TGTGCCAGCAGCCAAGATTATGACCACGAGCAGTACTTC.

In its sample, this clonotype was seen many times. The CDR3 DNA is TGTGCCAGCAGTGATTATGGGAAGAACAGCTATGGCTACACCTTC. As protein: CASSDYGKNSYGYTF. The J gene is TRBJ1-2, the V gene TRBV2; D gene unclear. The V end lost 3 bases, the J end lost 4 bases, and 15 bases lay between the germline ends. There are 15 residues in the CDR3. The germline V gene encodes CDR1 SNHLY and CDR2 FYNNEI.

The V gene is TRBV6-1, the J gene TRBJ2-7; 10 nucleotides align to TRBD1. Per the germline V gene, CDR1 is MNHNS and CDR2 is SASEGT. This CDR3 spans 12 amino acids. V was clipped by 5 bases and J by 12 bases; unmatched bases: 7. The DNA of the CDR3 is TGTGCCAGCAGTTTTAGACAGGGGGCGTGGTACTTC. It specifies CASSFRQGAWYF.

This clonotype came up many times. The chain carries TRBV19 and TRBJ2-2, with D tentatively TRBD1 (8 bases). The V gene's germline CDR1 is LNHDA and CDR2 SQIVND (reference sequence). V was pared by 6 bases and J by 5 bases, with 19 bases between. The CDR3 sequence is 16 residues long. This chain's CDR3 is CASSRDRGGITGELFF. In DNA form, the CDR3 reads TGTGCCAGTAGCCGAGACAGGGGAGGGATAACCGGGGAGCTGTTTTTT.

V usage is TRBV27 and J usage is TRBJ2-7; D may match TRBD1 or TRBD2 (5 bases each). Between the trimmed V and J ends, which lost 5 bases and 0 bases, there was a span of 8 bases. This CDR3 region has 13 residues. Germline V CDR1 and CDR2: MNHEY, SMNVEV (reference sequence). The CDR3 spells CASSPRGSYEQYF. CDR3 coding DNA: TGTGCCAGCAGTCCGAGGGGCTCCTACGAGCAGTACTTC.

The sample holds many counts of this clonotype. The J gene is TRBJ2-1, the V gene TRBV11-3; TRBD1 matches at 12 bases. Germline values: CDR1 SGHNT, CDR2 YENEEA. The J segment lost 5 bases and the V segment lost 7 bases, leaving 18 bases of the junction unmatched. The CDR3 is made up of 19 amino acids. CDR3 nucleotide sequence: TGTGCCAGCAACCACCTCCCCGGGACAGGGGGCGGGTGGAACAATGAGCAGTTCTTC. Translation: CASNHLPGTGGGWNNEQFF.

The chain employs TRBV12-3 or TRBV12-4 and TRBJ1-2; D is unresolved. The CDR3 spans 10 residues. Trimming shortened V by 3 bases and J by 7 bases, and 3 bases separated the two germline ends. DNA for the CDR3: TGTGCCAGCAGTTTTTTTGGCTACACCTTC. Protein: CASSFFGYTF.

This chain connects TRBV7-9 to TRBJ2-2, with D possibly TRBD1 on 5 matching bases. This CDR3 spans 17 amino acids. Germline lookup yields CDR1 SEHNR and CDR2 FQNEAQ (reference sequence). Trimming took 4 bases from V and 0 from J, leaving 15 bases between them. The CDR3, as DNA: TGTGCCAGCAGCTCCCCCCAGGGCTGTGCGAACACCGGGGAGCTGTTTTTT. This gives the protein CASSSPQGCANTGELFF.

The chain has TRBV9 and TRBJ2-2; TRBD2 aligns across 13 bases. Germline-derived CDR1 and CDR2 are SGDLS and YYNGEE. Unmatched junction bases numbered 0, after V lost 0 bases and J lost 1 base. The CDR3 has 17 residues. CDR3 nucleotides: TGTGCCAGCAGCGTAGGGACTAGCGGGGGGAACACCGGGGAGCTGTTTTTT. It specifies CASSVGTSGGNTGELFF.

The chain is built from TRBV12-3 or TRBV12-4 and TRBJ1-1; 7 bases align to TRBD1. The junction had 3 bases not matched to a gene; V was cut back by 5 bases and J by 3 bases. CDR3 length: 13 amino acids. The CDR3 DNA sequence: TGTGCCAGCAGTGGCGACAGGGACACTGAAGCTTTCTTT. It translates to CASSGDRDTEAFF.

This clonotype was picked up many times. The rearrangement joins TRBV20-1 to TRBJ2-1, with D possibly being TRBD1 (5 bases). The germline CDR1 and CDR2 sequences are DFQATT and SNEGSKA (reference sequence). V lost 3 bases to trimming and J lost 4 bases, with 10 bases between them. This CDR3 has 13 amino acids. As DNA, the CDR3 is TGCAGTGCTAGCCCCGACAGATACAATGAGCAGTTCTTC. It translates to CSASPDRYNEQFF.

This clonotype was seen many times. The CDR3 coding sequence is TGTGCCAGTAGTATCCTTCCAGGTTTGGGTGAAAAACTGTTTTTT. Translation: CASSILPGLGEKLFF. The chain carries TRBV19 and TRBJ1-4; D unclear. Germline lookup yields CDR1 LNHDA and CDR2 SQIVND (reference sequence). The CDR3 length is 15 residues. V lost 3 bases, J lost 7 bases, and 15 bases lay in between.

This clonotype was detected ten times or more. V is TRBV12-3 or TRBV12-4 and J is TRBJ2-1; 13 positions match TRBD2. After removal of 5 bases from V and 8 bases from J, the junction contained 9 bases not matched to a gene. The CDR3 has 16 amino acids. The CDR3 spells CASSIGLAGVIYEQFF. The CDR3 region has the DNA TGTGCCAGCAGTATCGGACTAGCGGGGGTCATTTATGAGCAGTTCTTC.

At least ten counts were recorded for this clonotype. This chain links TRBV6-6 with TRBJ2-7, with 7 bases lining up with TRBD1. Germline V CDR1 and CDR2: MNHNY, SVGAGI (reference sequence). This CDR3 has 14 residues. Losses at the gene ends were 2 bases for V and 2 bases for J; bases not matched to a gene: 3. In nucleotides, the CDR3 is TGTGCCAGCAGTTACGCCGACAGGGCCTACGAGCAGTACTTC. Amino acids: CASSYADRAYEQYF.

There are many counts of this clonotype. DNA for the CDR3: TGTGCCAGCAGTCCAGTGGGCACAACGAACACCGGGGAGCTGTTTTTT. It is translated as CASSPVGTTNTGELFF. The V and J genes are TRBV7-6 and TRBJ2-2; D is uncertain. Trimming took off 6 bases at V and 0 bases at J, with 14 bases between the two ends. Per germline, CDR1 SGHVS and CDR2 FNYEAQ. There are 16 residues in the CDR3.

This clonotype was recorded at least ten times. The V call is TRBV5-6, the J call TRBJ1-2, with D unclear. The CDR3 loop spans 12 amino acids. Deletions cut 0 bases from V and 8 bases from J, with 8 bases between. Looked up from germline, CDR1 is SGHDT and CDR2 is YYEEEE. The CDR3 DNA is TGTGCCAGCAGCTTGGATGACCGGGGCTACACCTTC. Its translation: CASSLDDRGYTF.

As to this clonotype: Relative to the germline gene, one junction end is altered; a read error may explain this. The chain employs TRBV24-1 and TRBJ1-1, with a possible D match to TRBD1 (6 bases). The CDR3 is made up of 13 amino acids. Germline values: CDR1 KGHDR, CDR2 SFDVKD. The CDR3 DNA sequence: TGTGCCACCAGTGAGGGGGCGGACACTGATGCTTTCTTT. Protein sequence: CATSEGADTDAFF.

This clonotype was counted a single time. Possible read error: a much larger clone is one base away. V and J are TRBV6-5 and TRBJ2-3; 10 bases are shared with TRBD2. Germline CDR1 is MNHEY and CDR2 is SVGAGI. This CDR3 region has 13 residues. V dropped 9 bases and J dropped 4; count of bases not matched to a gene: 4. Written as DNA, the CDR3 is TGTGCCAGTAGCGGGGGGCTTGCAGATACGCAGTATTTT. Translated, it gives CASSGGLADTQYF.

In this sample, this clonotype turned up many times. This chain connects TRBV20-1 to TRBJ2-5; 13 bases match TRBD2. Germline V lookup: CDR1 DFQATT, CDR2 SNEGSKA (reference sequence). V was clipped by 5 bases and J by 6 bases; unmatched bases: 6. CDR3 length: 14 amino acids. The CDR3 spells CSASPGLAGKTQYF. The CDR3 DNA reads TGCAGTGCTTCTCCGGGACTAGCGGGAAAGACCCAGTACTTC.

The CDR3 loop reads CASSTRDRGYEKLFF. The CDR3 DNA sequence: TGTGCCAGCAGTACCAGGGACAGGGGGTATGAAAAACTGTTTTTT. The chain uses TRBV28 and TRBJ1-4; 11 bases agree with TRBD1. The CDR3 is made up of 15 amino acids. Germline V gene lookup returns CDR1 MDHEN and CDR2 SYDVKM. Unmatched junction bases numbered 5, after V lost 5 bases and J lost 6 bases. Full variable domain (missing parts from reference TRBV28 and TRBJ1-4): DVKVTQSSRYLVKRTGEKVFLECVQDMDHENMFWYRQDPGLGLRLIYFSYDVKMKEKGDIPEGYSVSREKKERFSLILESASTNQTSMYLCASSTRDRGYEKLFFGSGTQLSVL.